The rows below give T cell receptor beta chains drawn from one sample of a study of siplizumab effects on memory and regulatory T cells. Some clones are missing from TCRdb's copy, which holds only in-frame ones; the method was immunoSEQ multiplex PCR. The sample lists some 110,000 clones, less than 95% occurring once. Sequencing used non-Treg CD4+ T cells sorted from blood. These receptor sequences come from a human donor in good health. Both conserved end residues are part of each CDR3. A D gene is named only where the DNA matches it firmly. Clone size is not always given. Where it is, it says once, few, many or a class for expanded clones.

clone size: .
D gene: TRBD1
V gene: TRBV5-1
J gene: TRBJ2-7
CDR3 DNA: TGCGCCAGCAGCTTATTGACCGGGACAGGGGGCGCCGTGCAGTACTTC
CDR3 protein: CASSLLTGTGGAVQYF

clone size: .
D gene: .
V gene: TRBV7-2
J gene: TRBJ2-5
CDR3 DNA: TGTGCCAGCACCTCAGGGGGGCGGGGGAAAGAGACCCAGTACTTC
CDR3 protein: CASTSGGRGKETQYF

clone size: .
D gene: .
V gene: TRBV5-1
J gene: TRBJ1-3
CDR3 DNA: TGCGCCAGCAGCCCGCCGGAGGGGGCTGGAAACACCATATATTTT
CDR3 protein: CASSPPEGAGNTIYF

clone size: .
D gene: .
V gene: TRBV7-6
J gene: TRBJ1-3
CDR3 DNA: TGTGCCAGTAGATTGGACAGCGGAAACACCATATATTTT
CDR3 protein: CASRLDSGNTIYF

clone size: .
D gene: TRBD2
V gene: TRBV7-8
J gene: TRBJ2-7
CDR3 DNA: TGTGCCAGCAGCTTATTCCGGGCGGGGGACGAGCAGTACTTC
CDR3 protein: CASSLFRAGDEQYF

clone size: few
D gene: TRBD1
V gene: TRBV19
J gene: TRBJ2-7
CDR3 DNA: TGTGCCAGTAGTTCGCCCGGGACAGGGTCCTACGAGCAGTACTTC
CDR3 protein: CASSSPGTGSYEQYF

clone size: .
D gene: .
V gene: TRBV21-1
J gene: TRBJ1-1
CDR3 DNA: TGTGCCAGCAGCAAAGCAGGGGAGAACACTGAAGCTTTCTTT
CDR3 protein: CASSKAGENTEAFF

clone size: few
D gene: TRBD1
V gene: TRBV27
J gene: TRBJ1-6
CDR3 DNA: TGTGCCAGCAGTTTACGTCCGGAGGGGGCTGGTAATTCACCCCTCCACTTT
CDR3 protein: CASSLRPEGAGNSPLHF

clone size: .
D gene: TRBD1
V gene: TRBV29-1
J gene: TRBJ2-2
CDR3 DNA: TGCAGCGTTGAGGAGGGGACAGGGGGATCGAACACCGGGGAGCTGTTTTTT
CDR3 protein: CSVEEGTGGSNTGELFF

clone size: .
D gene: .
V gene: TRBV10-3
J gene: TRBJ2-7
CDR3 DNA: TGTGCCATCGGTCTAGGGTCCTACGAGCAGTACTTC
CDR3 protein: CAIGLGSYEQYF

clone size: .
D gene: TRBD1
V gene: TRBV4-1
J gene: TRBJ2-3
CDR3 DNA: TGCGCCAGCAGCCCTGTGGACAGGACAACAGATACGCAGTATTTT
CDR3 protein: CASSPVDRTTDTQYF

clone size: .
D gene: .
V gene: TRBV7-2
J gene: TRBJ2-2
CDR3 DNA: TGTGCCAGCAGCTTATATCTGAACACCGGGGAGCTGTTTTTT
CDR3 protein: CASSLYLNTGELFF

clone size: .
D gene: TRBD1
V gene: TRBV18
J gene: TRBJ1-5
CDR3 DNA: TGTGCCAGCTCATCCGACAGGGGAAATCAGCCCCAGCATTTT
CDR3 protein: CASSSDRGNQPQHF

clone size: .
D gene: TRBD2
V gene: TRBV5-1
J gene: TRBJ2-1
CDR3 DNA: TGCGCCAGCAGCTTGGCTAGCGGGGGCGGGAGGAATGAGCAGTTCTTC
CDR3 protein: CASSLASGGGRNEQFF

clone size: .
D gene: .
V gene: TRBV6-1
J gene: TRBJ1-6
CDR3 DNA: TGTGCCAGCAGTGAATTGGGTGGGTCACCCCTCCACTTT
CDR3 protein: CASSELGGSPLHF

clone size: .
D gene: .
V gene: TRBV5-6
J gene: TRBJ1-1
CDR3 DNA: TGTGCCAGCAGCTTGAAGGAAGGAGGAGCTTTCTTT
CDR3 protein: CASSLKEGGAFF

clone size: .
D gene: .
V gene: TRBV19
J gene: TRBJ1-2
CDR3 DNA: TGTGCCAGTAGTATTTCGACAGGCCGAACTAACTATGGCTACACCTTC
CDR3 protein: CASSISTGRTNYGYTF

clone size: .
D gene: .
V gene: TRBV5-5
J gene: TRBJ1-2
CDR3 DNA: TGTGCCAGCAGCCACCGGGACTTCTATGGCTACACCTTC
CDR3 protein: CASSHRDFYGYTF

clone size: .
D gene: .
V gene: TRBV4-1
J gene: TRBJ2-2
CDR3 DNA: TGCGCCAGCAGCCTTTGGCCGGAAAACTTTTCCGGGGAGCTGTTTTTT
CDR3 protein: CASSLWPENFSGELFF

clone size: few
D gene: TRBD1
V gene: TRBV29-1
J gene: TRBJ1-1
CDR3 DNA: TGCAGCGTTTCCCCGGGACAGCTGAACACTGAAGCTTTCTTT
CDR3 protein: CSVSPGQLNTEAFF

clone size: .
D gene: .
V gene: TRBV23-1
J gene: TRBJ2-1
CDR3 DNA: TGCGCCAGCAGTCAATCGGGGCCGGGCCCCGGCCTCCACAATGAGCAGTTCTTC
CDR3 protein: CASSQSGPGPGLHNEQFF

clone size: .
D gene: .
V gene: TRBV27
J gene: TRBJ2-1
CDR3 DNA: TGTGCCAGCAGTTTACTACTTCTCCCGAGCTCCTACAATGAGCAGTTCTTC
CDR3 protein: CASSLLLLPSSYNEQFF

clone size: .
D gene: .
V gene: TRBV29-1
J gene: TRBJ2-1
CDR3 DNA: TGCAGCGTTGAACTTTACAATGAGCAGTTCTTC
CDR3 protein: CSVELYNEQFF

clone size: .
D gene: TRBD1
V gene: TRBV28
J gene: TRBJ2-7
CDR3 DNA: TGTGCCAGCAGTTTATTCCCGAGACAGGGGGCGCTTGAAGGCGGGAGGTTCCCCTACGAGCAGTACTTC
CDR3 protein: CASSLFPRQGALEGGRFPYEQYF

clone size: few
D gene: .
V gene: TRBV29-1
J gene: TRBJ1-1
CDR3 DNA: TGCAGCGTAGTCCCAGGGAGTGGCACTGAAGCTTTCTTT
CDR3 protein: CSVVPGSGTEAFF

clone size: .
D gene: .
V gene: TRBV6-1
J gene: TRBJ1-3
CDR3 DNA: TGTGCCAGCAGTGAATGGGAGTCCGGTGGAAACACCATATATTTT
CDR3 protein: CASSEWESGGNTIYF

clone size: .
D gene: TRBD2
V gene: TRBV19
J gene: TRBJ2-1
CDR3 DNA: TGTGCCAGTAGTCCGAGACTAGCGGGGGTCTCCTACAATGAGCAGTTCTTC
CDR3 protein: CASSPRLAGVSYNEQFF

clone size: .
D gene: TRBD1
V gene: TRBV5-6
J gene: TRBJ2-4
CDR3 DNA: TGTGCCAGCACCCCTGACAGGGGCGCGAGAGGCATTCAGTACTTC
CDR3 protein: CASTPDRGARGIQYF

clone size: .
D gene: .
V gene: TRBV4-1
J gene: TRBJ1-1
CDR3 DNA: TGCGCCAGCAAACAGTTCGGGGGCTTGAACACTGAAGCTTTCTTT
CDR3 protein: CASKQFGGLNTEAFF

clone size: .
D gene: TRBD1
V gene: TRBV4-1
J gene: TRBJ1-2
CDR3 DNA: TGCGCCAGCAGCCCCCTAGGAGGACAGGGCGTCCCGGGCTACACCTTC
CDR3 protein: CASSPLGGQGVPGYTF

clone size: once
D gene: .
V gene: TRBV19
J gene: TRBJ2-7
CDR3 DNA: TGTGCCAGTAGGCGACTAGACTCCTACGAGCAGTACTTC
CDR3 protein: CASRRLDSYEQYF

clone size: .
D gene: .
V gene: TRBV5-1
J gene: TRBJ1-1
CDR3 DNA: TGCGCCAGCAGCAGGGACCAGAGAGGCACTGAAGCTTTCTTT
CDR3 protein: CASSRDQRGTEAFF

clone size: .
D gene: TRBD1
V gene: TRBV25-1
J gene: TRBJ2-1
CDR3 DNA: TGTGCCAGCAGGGGGACAGGCGCAAGCAATGAGCAGTTCTTC
CDR3 protein: CASRGTGASNEQFF

clone size: .
D gene: TRBD1
V gene: TRBV6-5
J gene: TRBJ2-7
CDR3 DNA: TGTGCCAGCAGTGACGACAGGGCAGGCGAGCAGTACTTC
CDR3 protein: CASSDDRAGEQYF

clone size: .
D gene: .
V gene: TRBV5-6
J gene: TRBJ1-6
CDR3 DNA: TGTGCCAGCAGCAGATCCGGGAAACGGGATTCACCCCTCCACTTT
CDR3 protein: CASSRSGKRDSPLHF

clone size: .
D gene: .
V gene: TRBV28
J gene: TRBJ2-6
CDR3 DNA: TGTGCCAGCAGTTTTGGGACTGGGGCCAACGTCCTGACTTTC
CDR3 protein: CASSFGTGANVLTF

clone size: .
D gene: TRBD2
V gene: TRBV7-3
J gene: TRBJ2-5
CDR3 DNA: TGTGCCAGCAGCTTTAGCGGGGTGACGGGAGAGACCCAGTACTTC
CDR3 protein: CASSFSGVTGETQYF